Presented here are 4 T cell receptor beta chains from one specimen sequenced in a study of T cells in Graves' hyperthyroidism and ophthalmopathy. Amplified TCR beta CDR3 regions came from RNA transcripts. First-round RT-PCR of the TCR CDR3 relied on the HTBI primer set. One entry per CDR3 protein, called by TCRdb with MiXCR from the multiplex PCR reads. The sample yields roughly 240,000 distinct CDR3 sequences, roughly a quarter seen once. Sequencing was carried out using blood. The receptors were gathered from a woman aged 40 to 50 with Graves' ophthalmopathy.

This clonotype was seen only a few times. The V call is TRBV4-1, the J call TRBJ1-5, with D possibly matching TRBD1 (5 bases). Germline CDR1 reads MGHRA; CDR2 reads YSYEKL. Trimming removed 0 bases from V and 2 bases from J, with 11 bases in between. The CDR3 is made up of 16 amino acids. CDR3 DNA sequence: TGCGCCAGCAGCCAAGATGGGGGGATAGGCAATCAGCCCCAGCATTTT. Its translation is CASSQDGGIGNQPQHF.

Ten or more counts support this clonotype. V gene TRBV7-9 combines with J gene TRBJ1-2; a possible D gene is TRBD1 (6 bases). V lost 5 bases, J lost 5 bases, and 12 bases lay in between. The CDR3 length is 13 residues. The germline gives CDR1 SEHNR, CDR2 FQNEAQ (reference sequence). CDR3 region: CASSQDSSYGYTF. The CDR3 DNA sequence: TGTGCCAGCAGCCAGGACAGTTCTTATGGCTACACCTTC.

In its sample, this clonotype was seen many times. The chain links TRBV5-1 to TRBJ2-2; the match to TRBD1 covers 8 bases. This CDR3 is 14 amino acids long. The germline CDR1 and CDR2 sequences are SGHRS and YFSETQ. V lost 4 bases and J lost 7; bases outside the gene matches: 6. CDR3 in amino acids: CASSLDRAGGELFF. In DNA, the CDR3 is TGCGCCAGCAGCCTGGACAGGGCAGGCGGGGAGCTGTTTTTT.

Ten or more counts support this clonotype. A read error may account for a junction end that differs from germline. The chain uses TRBV7-7 and TRBJ2-2; 8 nucleotides match TRBD2. Germline-derived CDR1 and CDR2 are SSHAT and FNYEAQ (reference sequence). The CDR3 extends over 17 amino acids. CDR3 sequence reads: CASSPAGSGTNTGELFF. The CDR3 bases are TGTGCTAGCAGCCCGGCGGGTAGCGGGACGAACACCGGGGAGCTGTTTTTT.